The next 30 T cell receptor beta chains were all read from a single sample in a study of shared clonotypes between healthy human individuals. The data were produced by immunoSEQ multiplex PCR, yet TCRdb's version contains in-frame clones alone and is incomplete. The sample includes over 2 million clones, approximately 94% of them seen just once. Only CD45RO-negative cells positively selected for CCR7 counted as naive CD8 cells, so terminally differentiated effector memory CD45RA+ cells were excluded. Sequencing used naive CD8+ T cells sorted from blood. The receptors were sampled from a man younger than 35 in good health.

This sequence joins TRBV10-3 and TRBJ2-5; D is perhaps TRBD2 (6 bases). The CDR3 length is 14 residues. Germline CDR1 reads ENHRY; CDR2 reads SYGVKD. Trimming stripped 6 bases from V and 0 bases from J, with 11 bases between. CDR3 residues: CAIRAGRNQETQYF. For the CDR3, the DNA is TGTGCCATCAGGGCGGGAAGGAACCAAGAGACCCAGTACTTC.

This chain links TRBV5-1 with TRBJ2-1; 11 bases agree with TRBD2. The CDR3 has 15 residues. The germline V gene has CDR1 SGHRS and CDR2 YFSETQ. After removal of 7 bases from V and 5 bases from J, the junction contained 8 bases not matched to a gene. The CDR3 reads CASHPTSGGHNEQFF. The CDR3 bases are TGCGCCAGCCACCCCACTAGCGGGGGTCACAATGAGCAGTTCTTC.

This clone was picked up a small number of times. At the DNA level, this CDR3 is encoded by other sequences in the same sample as well. Written as DNA, the CDR3 is TGTGCCAGCAGCCCGACAGGGGACGAGCAGTACTTC. Protein: CASSPTGDEQYF. The gene calls are TRBV7-9 and TRBJ2-7; 8 positions match TRBD1. V dropped 5 bases and J dropped 5; count of bases not matched to a gene: 2. Germline CDR1 reads SEHNR; CDR2 reads FQNEAQ (reference sequence). This CDR3 comprises 12 residues.

The genes are TRBV6-6 and TRBJ1-5; TRBD1 matches at 9 bases. V lost 5 bases to trimming and J lost 6 bases; unmatched junction nucleotides: 5. Germline V gives CDR1 MNHNY, CDR2 SVGAGI (reference sequence). This CDR3 is 14 amino acids long. The CDR3 region has the DNA TGTGCCAGCAGTGGACAGGGGAATAGTCAGCCCCAGCATTTT. Translation: CASSGQGNSQPQHF.

The rearrangement uses TRBV28 and TRBJ1-1; D gene unclear. Trimming left V 10 bases short and J 0 bases short, with 15 bases between. Per the germline V gene, CDR1 is MDHEN and CDR2 is SYDVKM. CDR3 length equals 14 residues. The CDR3 coding sequence is TGTGCCACGACGGTCGTAAGTTTGAACACTGAAGCTTTCTTT. This codes for CATTVVSLNTEAFF.

This clone was found a few times. The chain carries TRBV19 and TRBJ1-4; tentatively, D is TRBD1 (6 bases). The germline gives CDR1 LNHDA, CDR2 SQIVND (reference sequence). The length of the CDR3 is 16 residues. The V end was cut by 4 bases, the J end by 2 bases, with 14 bases between. Written as DNA, the CDR3 is TGTGCCAGTAGTAGGGACACCGACTACACTAATGAAAAACTGTTTTTT. It is translated as CASSRDTDYTNEKLFF.

This clone was observed once. CDR3 residues: CASSLGPSNQPQHF. In nucleotides, the CDR3 is TGTGCCAGCAGCTTAGGGCCGAGCAATCAGCCCCAGCATTTT. The V and J genes are TRBV11-2 and TRBJ1-5; D ambiguous. Germline V gene lookup returns CDR1 SGHAT and CDR2 FQNNGV. There are 14 residues in the CDR3. Trimming shortened V by 1 base and J by 1 base, and 5 bases separated the two germline ends.

In its sample, this clone was seen once. V gene TRBV19 combines with J gene TRBJ1-2; no definite D call. This CDR3 is 12 amino acids long. The germline CDR1 and CDR2 sequences are LNHDA and SQIVND (reference sequence). Trimming cost V 3 bases and J 4 bases, with 6 bases left between them. The CDR3 bases are TGTGCCAGTAGTATCGAGTCCTATGGCTACACCTTC. This codes for CASSIESYGYTF. Full variable domain (missing parts from reference TRBV19 and TRBJ1-2): DGGITQSPKYLFRKEGQNVTLSCEQNLNHDAMYWYRQDPGQGLRLIYYSQIVNDFQKGDIAEGYSVSREKKESFPLTVTSAQKNPTAFYLCASSIESYGYTFGSGTRLTVV.

The chain couples TRBV7-9 to TRBJ2-6; D tentatively fits TRBD1 or TRBD2 (6 bases each). This CDR3 spans 17 amino acids. Germline V lookup: CDR1 SEHNR, CDR2 FQNEAQ (reference sequence). V shed 5 bases and J shed 2 bases, with 16 bases lying between them. The CDR3 here is CASSPTRGVAGANVLTF. For the CDR3, the DNA is TGTGCCAGCAGCCCGACTAGGGGGGTGGCTGGGGCCAACGTCCTGACTTTC.

Concerning this clone itself: One end of the junction varies from germline; a read error may be responsible. The chain links TRBV28 to TRBJ1-1, with TRBD1 as a possible D gene (6 bases). The germline V gene has CDR1 MDHEN and CDR2 SYDVKM. This CDR3 spans 14 amino acids. CDR3 in amino acids: CASRITGLNTGAFF. CDR3 in DNA: TGTGCCAGCAGGATAACAGGGTTGAACACTGGAGCTTTCTTT.

On this clone itself: Other nucleotide sequences in the sample specify the same CDR3. The V gene is TRBV29-1, the J gene TRBJ2-1; no clear D gene. Germline CDR1 is SQVTM and CDR2 is ANQGSEA. V dropped 6 bases and J dropped 5 bases, with 5 bases sitting between them. This CDR3 spans 10 amino acids. The CDR3 spells CSVDNNEQFF. CDR3 DNA: TGCAGCGTGGATAACAATGAGCAGTTCTTC.

Turning to this clone: The sample has other DNA sequences that encode this CDR3 too. The rearrangement joins TRBV9 to TRBJ2-1; TRBD2 aligns across 8 bases. From germline, CDR1 is SGDLS and CDR2 YYNGEE. This CDR3 is built from 14 residues. Trimming cost V 2 bases and J 5 bases; bases outside gene matches: 3. The CDR3 DNA follows: TGTGCCAGCAGCGTCGTACTAGCGGACAATGAGCAGTTCTTC. Residues: CASSVVLADNEQFF.

The table lists this clone with a count of one. The rearrangement uses TRBV6-5 and TRBJ2-7, with D hard to call. V lost 0 bases and J 5 bases, leaving 8 bases between the germline ends. This CDR3 contains 13 residues. CDR1 is MNHEY and CDR2 is SVGAGI in the germline V gene. CDR3 nucleotide sequence: TGTGCCAGCAGTTACTCGATCCGGGACGAGCAGTACTTC. Its translation: CASSYSIRDEQYF.

The chain combines TRBV29-1 with TRBJ2-5; 7 positions match TRBD1. Germline CDR1 SQVTM, CDR2 ANQGSEA. CDR3 length: 12 residues. The ends lost 7 bases at V and 5 bases at J; junction bases unmatched: 7. CDR3 coding DNA: TGCAGCGCGCACAGGGGCCACGAGACCCAGTACTTC. Amino acids: CSAHRGHETQYF.

In DNA, the CDR3 is TGTGCCAGCAGCCCAGGGGGACTAACCTACGAGCAGTACTTC. Protein: CASSPGGLTYEQYF. V is TRBV7-9 and J is TRBJ2-7; possibly TRBD1 or TRBD2 for D (7 bases each). The CDR3 covers 14 residues. CDR1 is SEHNR, CDR2 FQNEAQ, per germline (reference sequence). Trimming cost V 5 bases and J 2 bases, with 13 bases left between them.

The chain joins TRBV18 to TRBJ1-1, with D unclear. CDR3 length: 14 amino acids. Germline V CDR1 and CDR2: KGHSH, LQKENI. V was trimmed by 4 bases and J by 1 base, leaving 10 bases between them. CDR3 protein: CASSLGRENTEAFF. In DNA, the CDR3 is TGTGCCAGCTCACTCGGACGGGAGAACACTGAAGCTTTCTTT. Complete variable domain (other parts from reference TRBV18 and TRBJ1-1): NAGVMQNPRHLVRRRGQEARLRCSPMKGHSHVYWYRQLPEEGLKFMVYLQKENIIDESGMPKERFSAEFPKEGPSILRIQQVVRGDSAAYFCASSLGRENTEAFFGQGTRLTVV.

The chain combines TRBV5-1 with TRBJ1-3; the D gene is possibly TRBD1 (5 bases). The V and J ends lost 0 bases and 1 base respectively, with 14 bases between them. The CDR3 is made up of 17 amino acids. Germline V lookup: CDR1 SGHRS, CDR2 YFSETQ. CDR3 region: CASSLGGSSLSGNTIYF. For the CDR3, the DNA is TGCGCCAGCAGCTTGGGGGGCTCCAGCCTATCTGGAAACACCATATATTTT.

The genes are TRBV5-1 and TRBJ1-2; D unclear. Between the trimmed V and J ends, which lost 0 bases and 4 bases, there was a span of 10 bases. CDR3 length: 14 residues. Germline V gene lookup returns CDR1 SGHRS and CDR2 YFSETQ. Here the CDR3 reads CASSLGAHTYGYTF. CDR3 bases: TGCGCCAGCAGCTTGGGGGCGCACACCTATGGCTACACCTTC. The entire variable domain, with the rest obtained from reference TRBV5-1 and TRBJ1-2, is as follows: KAGVTQTPRYLIKTRGQQVTLSCSPISGHRSVSWYQQTPGQGLQFLFEYFSETQRNKGNFPGRFSGRQFSNSRSEMNVSTLELGDSALYLCASSLGAHTYGYTFGSGTRLTVV.

This clone is a singleton in its sample. The chain uses TRBV5-1 and TRBJ1-1; D is unclear. CDR3 size: 14 residues. The germline V gene encodes CDR1 SGHRS and CDR2 YFSETQ. Between the trimmed V and J ends, which lost 3 bases and 0 bases, there was a span of 9 bases. The CDR3 protein is CASSYEALNTEAFF. CDR3 nucleotides: TGCGCCAGCAGCTATGAGGCTCTGAACACTGAAGCTTTCTTT. The whole variable domain, filled in from reference TRBV5-1 and TRBJ1-1, reads KAGVTQTPRYLIKTRGQQVTLSCSPISGHRSVSWYQQTPGQGLQFLFEYFSETQRNKGNFPGRFSGRQFSNSRSEMNVSTLELGDSALYLCASSYEALNTEAFFGQGTRLTVV.

The chain carries TRBV7-9 and TRBJ2-1, with 8 nucleotides matching TRBD1. The germline V gene has CDR1 SEHNR and CDR2 FQNEAQ (reference sequence). Germline trimming cut 1 base from V and 5 bases from J; bases unmatched to any gene: 4. The CDR3 runs 15 residues. The CDR3 DNA reads TGTGCCAGCAGCTTAGGACAGGGGTACCACAATGAGCAGTTCTTC. It is translated as CASSLGQGYHNEQFF.

V usage is TRBV7-6 and J usage is TRBJ2-3, with TRBD1 identical over 9 bases. Per germline, CDR1 SGHVS and CDR2 FNYEAQ. The CDR3 is made up of 13 amino acids. The V gene end was trimmed by 5 bases and the J gene end by 4 bases; junction bases not matched to a gene: 1. The CDR3 protein is CASSGQGPDTQYF. The DNA of the CDR3 is TGTGCCAGCAGCGGACAGGGGCCAGATACGCAGTATTTT.

The chain links TRBV19 to TRBJ2-7; 9 nucleotides agree with TRBD1. This CDR3 region has 15 residues. Trimming cost V 3 bases and J 3 bases; bases outside gene matches: 6. Germline loops: CDR1 LNHDA, CDR2 SQIVND (reference sequence). The DNA of the CDR3 is TGTGCCAGTAGTATCGGGACAGGGTCCTTCTACGAGCAGTACTTC. Protein product: CASSIGTGSFYEQYF.

V gene TRBV19 combines with J gene TRBJ2-5; no firm D call. The CDR3 loop spans 13 amino acids. V gave up 5 bases and J gave up 1 base, with 8 bases separating them. Germline V gene lookup returns CDR1 LNHDA and CDR2 SQIVND (reference sequence). In DNA form, the CDR3 reads TGTGCCAGTAGTCCCTCCTCCCAAGAGACCCAGTACTTC. It encodes CASSPSSQETQYF.

This clone was observed once. The chain recombines TRBV29-1 with TRBJ2-3, with D possibly TRBD2 on 5 matching bases. The V and J ends lost 4 bases and 3 bases respectively, with 8 bases between them. Germline V lookup: CDR1 SQVTM, CDR2 ANQGSEA. The CDR3 is 12 residues long. The DNA of the CDR3 is TGCAGCGTTGTCGGGGAGACAGATACGCAGTATTTT. Translating gives CSVVGETDTQYF.

This chain joins TRBV4-1 and TRBJ2-7; no clear D. Trimming took 1 base from V and 3 from J, leaving 10 bases between them. From germline, CDR1 is MGHRA and CDR2 YSYEKL. This CDR3 has 14 residues. CDR3 DNA: TGCGCCAGCAGCCAAGTGGAACAGTTCTACGAGCAGTACTTC. It encodes CASSQVEQFYEQYF.

Regarding this clone: Other DNA sequences from this sample encode an identical CDR3 as well. V and J are TRBV27 and TRBJ2-1; 10 bases are shared with TRBD1. V dropped 5 bases and J dropped 10; count of bases not matched to a gene: 8. Germline values: CDR1 MNHEY, CDR2 SMNVEV (reference sequence). The CDR3 spans 14 residues. The CDR3 nucleotides read TGTGCCAGCAGTCCCGGGACAGGGGTGTGGGAGCAGTTCTTC. This translates into CASSPGTGVWEQFF.

The V gene is TRBV7-3, the J gene TRBJ2-7; 7 nucleotides line up with TRBD2. CDR1 and CDR2 (germline): SGHTA, FQGTGA. This CDR3 comprises 16 residues. The ends lost 9 bases at V and 3 bases at J; junction bases unmatched: 17. The CDR3 loop is CARGRANLASHYEQYF. For the CDR3, the DNA is TGTGCCAGGGGGAGGGCAAATCTAGCGTCCCACTACGAGCAGTACTTC.

Comments on this clone: This sample also contains other DNA sequences that code for the same CDR3. Here the CDR3 DNA reads TGTGCCTGGAGTGGTGGGACAGGGGGAACCTACGAGCAGTACTTC. This encodes CAWSGGTGGTYEQYF. The chain couples TRBV30 to TRBJ2-7, with 11 bases matching TRBD1. The CDR3 has 15 residues. Germline V gene sequence: CDR1 GTSNPN, CDR2 SVGIG (reference sequence). V shed 1 base and J 2 bases; nucleotides not matched to a gene: 4.

V and J are TRBV7-2 and TRBJ1-5, with a possible D match to TRBD1 (5 bases). Germline V lookup: CDR1 SGHTA, CDR2 FQGNSA. The CDR3 totals 15 residues. V lost 5 bases and J lost 4, with 15 bases in between. CDR3 in amino acids: CASSQGTAKNQPQHF. CDR3 nucleotide sequence: TGTGCCAGCAGCCAAGGGACCGCGAAAAATCAGCCCCAGCATTTT.

The V call is TRBV28, the J call TRBJ2-1, with D unresolved. Trimming took 6 bases from V and 4 from J, leaving 10 bases between them. The CDR3 spans 13 residues. Germline CDR1 and CDR2: MDHEN and SYDVKM. The CDR3 DNA sequence: TGTGCCAGCAGGCGACTCGGGTACAATGAGCAGTTCTTC. Protein product: CASRRLGYNEQFF.